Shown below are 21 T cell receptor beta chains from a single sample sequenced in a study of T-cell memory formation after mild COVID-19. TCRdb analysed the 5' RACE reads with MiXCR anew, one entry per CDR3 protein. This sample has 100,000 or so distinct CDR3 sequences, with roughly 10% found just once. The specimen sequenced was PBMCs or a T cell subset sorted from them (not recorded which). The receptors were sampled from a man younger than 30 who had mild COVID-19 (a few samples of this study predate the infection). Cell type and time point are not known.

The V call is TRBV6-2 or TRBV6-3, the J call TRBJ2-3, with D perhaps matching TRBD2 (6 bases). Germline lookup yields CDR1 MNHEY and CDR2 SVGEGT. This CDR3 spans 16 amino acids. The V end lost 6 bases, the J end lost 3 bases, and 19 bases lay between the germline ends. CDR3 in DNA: TGTGCCAGCAGACCCGCCGGCGGGGCGTTGACAGATACGCAGTATTTT. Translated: CASRPAGGALTDTQYF.

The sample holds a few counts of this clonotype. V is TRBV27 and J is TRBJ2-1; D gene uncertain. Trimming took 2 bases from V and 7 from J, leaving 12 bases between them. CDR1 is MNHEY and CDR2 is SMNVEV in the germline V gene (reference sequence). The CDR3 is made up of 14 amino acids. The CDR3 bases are TGTGCCAGCAGTTTACGGCCAGACCGGAATGAGCAGTTCTTC. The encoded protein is CASSLRPDRNEQFF.

The CDR3 loop is CASSLALTGELFF. Written as DNA, the CDR3 is TGTGCCAGCAGCTTAGCCCTGACCGGGGAGCTGTTTTTT. The chain combines TRBV7-2 with TRBJ2-2; no reliable D call. Per germline, CDR1 SGHTA and CDR2 FQGNSA. Trimming stripped 0 bases from V and 5 bases from J, with 4 bases between. The CDR3 is 13 amino acids.

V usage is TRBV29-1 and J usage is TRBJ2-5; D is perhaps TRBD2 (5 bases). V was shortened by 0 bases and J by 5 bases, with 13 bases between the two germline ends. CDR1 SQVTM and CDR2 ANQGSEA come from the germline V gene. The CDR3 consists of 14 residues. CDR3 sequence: CSVEEIGVEETQYF. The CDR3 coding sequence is TGCAGCGTTGAAGAGATCGGGGTGGAGGAGACCCAGTACTTC.

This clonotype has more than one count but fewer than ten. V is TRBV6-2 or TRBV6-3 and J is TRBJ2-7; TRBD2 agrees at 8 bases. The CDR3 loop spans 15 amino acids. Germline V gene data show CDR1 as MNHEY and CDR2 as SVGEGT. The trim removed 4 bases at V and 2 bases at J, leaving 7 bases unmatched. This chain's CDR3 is CASSSVRGVPYEQYF. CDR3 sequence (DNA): TGTGCCAGCAGTTCGGTGCGGGGGGTACCCTACGAGCAGTACTTC.

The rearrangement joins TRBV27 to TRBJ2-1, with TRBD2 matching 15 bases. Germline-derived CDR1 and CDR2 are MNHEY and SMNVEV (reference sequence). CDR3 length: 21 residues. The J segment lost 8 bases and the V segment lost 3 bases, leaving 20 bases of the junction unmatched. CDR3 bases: TGTGCCAGCAGTTTCCGCCCTTGGGGTGGACTAGCGGGGGGGCCATTGGATGAGCAGTTCTTC. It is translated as CASSFRPWGGLAGGPLDEQFF.

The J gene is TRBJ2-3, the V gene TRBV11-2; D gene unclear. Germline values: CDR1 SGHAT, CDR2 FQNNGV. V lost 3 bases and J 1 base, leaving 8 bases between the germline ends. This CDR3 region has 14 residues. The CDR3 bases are TGTGCCAGCAGCTTGGTGCAGGGCACAGATACGCAGTATTTT. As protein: CASSLVQGTDTQYF.

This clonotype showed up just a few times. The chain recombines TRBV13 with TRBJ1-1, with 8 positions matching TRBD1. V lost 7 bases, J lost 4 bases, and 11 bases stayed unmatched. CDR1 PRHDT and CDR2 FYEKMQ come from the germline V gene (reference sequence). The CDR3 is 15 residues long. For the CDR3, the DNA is TGTGCCAGCACCCCAGGGGGCGGATGGAGCACTGAAGCTTTCTTT. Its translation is CASTPGGGWSTEAFF.

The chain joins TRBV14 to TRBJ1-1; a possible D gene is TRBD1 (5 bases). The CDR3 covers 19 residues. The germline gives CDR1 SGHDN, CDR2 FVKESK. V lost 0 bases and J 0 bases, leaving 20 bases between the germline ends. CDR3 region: CASSQDPARGLGLNTEAFF. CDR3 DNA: TGTGCCAGCAGCCAAGATCCGGCGCGGGGCCTAGGGTTGAACACTGAAGCTTTCTTT.

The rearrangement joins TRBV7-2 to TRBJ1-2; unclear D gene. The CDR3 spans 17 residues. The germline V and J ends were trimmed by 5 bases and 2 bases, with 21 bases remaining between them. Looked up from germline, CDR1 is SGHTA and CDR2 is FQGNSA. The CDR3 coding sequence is TGTGCCAGCAGCCCCGATGGCCAGCTCCTATCGAACTATGGCTACACCTTC. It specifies CASSPDGQLLSNYGYTF.

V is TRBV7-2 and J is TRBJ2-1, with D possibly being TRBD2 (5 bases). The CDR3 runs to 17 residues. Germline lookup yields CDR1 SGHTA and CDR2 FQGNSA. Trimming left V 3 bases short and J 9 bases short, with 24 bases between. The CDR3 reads CASSLRVPRSSSSEQFF. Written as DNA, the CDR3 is TGTGCCAGCAGCTTGCGAGTCCCCCGTTCTAGCTCCAGTGAGCAGTTCTTC.

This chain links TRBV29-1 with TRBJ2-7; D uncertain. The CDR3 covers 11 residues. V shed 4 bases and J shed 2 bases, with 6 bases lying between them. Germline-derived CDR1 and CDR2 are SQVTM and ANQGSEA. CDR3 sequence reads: CSVVVAYEQYV. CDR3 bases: TGCAGCGTTGTTGTAGCCTACGAGCAGTACGTC.

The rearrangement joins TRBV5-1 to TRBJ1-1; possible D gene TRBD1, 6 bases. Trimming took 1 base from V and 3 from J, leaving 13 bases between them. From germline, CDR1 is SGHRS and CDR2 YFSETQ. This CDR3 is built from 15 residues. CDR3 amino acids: CASSLLQGMDTEAFF. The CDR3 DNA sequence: TGCGCCAGCAGCTTGCTCCAGGGGATGGACACTGAAGCTTTCTTT.

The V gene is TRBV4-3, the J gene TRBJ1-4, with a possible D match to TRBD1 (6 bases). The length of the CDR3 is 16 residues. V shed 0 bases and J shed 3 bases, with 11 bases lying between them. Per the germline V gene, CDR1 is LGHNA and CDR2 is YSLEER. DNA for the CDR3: TGCGCCAGCAGCCAAGATCGGGGGGCGGCTAATGAAAAACTGTTTTTT. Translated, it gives CASSQDRGAANEKLFF.

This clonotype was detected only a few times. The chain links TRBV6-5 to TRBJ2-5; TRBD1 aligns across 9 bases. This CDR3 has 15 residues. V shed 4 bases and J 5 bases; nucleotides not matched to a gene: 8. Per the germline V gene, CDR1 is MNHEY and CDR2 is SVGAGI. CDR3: CASSSTGGFGETQYF. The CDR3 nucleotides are TGTGCCAGCAGTTCGACAGGGGGTTTTGGTGAGACCCAGTACTTC.

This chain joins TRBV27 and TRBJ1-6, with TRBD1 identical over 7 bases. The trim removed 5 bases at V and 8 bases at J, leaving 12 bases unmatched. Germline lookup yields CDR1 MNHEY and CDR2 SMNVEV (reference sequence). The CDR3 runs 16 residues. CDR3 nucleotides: TGTGCCAGCAGTCACTCGCGGGACAGAAGGGATTCACCCCTCCACTTT. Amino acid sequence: CASSHSRDRRDSPLHF.

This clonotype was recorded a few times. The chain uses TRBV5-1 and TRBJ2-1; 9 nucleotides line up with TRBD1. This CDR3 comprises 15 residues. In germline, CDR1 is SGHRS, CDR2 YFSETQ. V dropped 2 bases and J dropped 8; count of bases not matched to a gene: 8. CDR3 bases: TGCGCCAGCAGCTTAGGGACAGGGATCGTCTATGAGCAGTTCTTC. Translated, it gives CASSLGTGIVYEQFF.

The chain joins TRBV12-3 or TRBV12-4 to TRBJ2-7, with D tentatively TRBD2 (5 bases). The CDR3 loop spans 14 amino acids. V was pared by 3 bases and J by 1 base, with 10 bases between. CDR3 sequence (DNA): TGTGCCAGCAGTTTCGGAGGAGATTCCTACGAGCAGTACTTC. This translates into CASSFGGDSYEQYF.

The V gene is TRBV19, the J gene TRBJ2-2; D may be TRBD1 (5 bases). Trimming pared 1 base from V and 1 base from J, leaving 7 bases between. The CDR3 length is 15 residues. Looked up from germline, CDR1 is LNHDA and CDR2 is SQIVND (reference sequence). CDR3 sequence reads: CASSIGRGNTGELFF. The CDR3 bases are TGTGCCAGTAGTATAGGTAGGGGGAACACCGGGGAGCTGTTTTTT. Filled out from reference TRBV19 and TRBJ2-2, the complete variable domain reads DGGITQSPKYLFRKEGQNVTLSCEQNLNHDAMYWYRQDPGQGLRLIYYSQIVNDFQKGDIAEGYSVSREKKESFPLTVTSAQKNPTAFYLCASSIGRGNTGELFFGEGSRLTVL.

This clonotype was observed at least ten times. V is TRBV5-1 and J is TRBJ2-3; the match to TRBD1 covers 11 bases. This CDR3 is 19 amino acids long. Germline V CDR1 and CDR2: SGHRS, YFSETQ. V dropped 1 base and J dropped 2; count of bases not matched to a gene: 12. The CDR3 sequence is CASSLIGQGALVPTDTQYF. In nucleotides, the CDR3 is TGCGCCAGCAGCTTGATAGGACAGGGGGCACTAGTACCCACAGATACGCAGTATTTT.

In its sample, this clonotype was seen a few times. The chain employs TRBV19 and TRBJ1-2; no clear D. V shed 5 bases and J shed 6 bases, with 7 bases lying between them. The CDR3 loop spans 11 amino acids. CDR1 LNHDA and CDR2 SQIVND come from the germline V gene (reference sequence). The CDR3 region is CASSGGHGYTF. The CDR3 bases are TGTGCCAGTAGTGGCGGACATGGCTACACCTTC.